One sample yielded the 13 T cell receptor beta chains listed below, sequenced in a study of cytomegalovirus exposure and HLA in healthy donors. This PCR relied on a set of 60 Vbeta primers and 13 Jbeta primers. This table comes from immunoSEQ multiplex PCR, and its TCRdb copy is limited to in-frame clones, with some not included. The table for this sample gives about 200,000 clones. Source material: PBMCs. The source is a boy aged 5-17 years in good health and CMV-seronegative.

The V gene is TRBV5-6, the J gene TRBJ1-1, with TRBD1 identical over 11 bases. The ends lost 4 bases at V and 11 bases at J; junction bases unmatched: 7. CDR3 length: 13 residues. CDR1 and CDR2 (germline): SGHDT, YYEEEE. This chain's CDR3 is CASSLGQGGLAFF. CDR3 sequence (DNA): TGTGCCAGCAGCCTGGGACAGGGGGGTTTGGCTTTCTTT.

This chain connects TRBV6-5 to TRBJ2-7; possibly TRBD1 for D (5 bases). V gave up 6 bases and J gave up 1 base, with 13 bases separating them. The length of the CDR3 is 14 residues. Germline V gene lookup returns CDR1 MNHEY and CDR2 SVGAGI. As DNA, the CDR3 is TGTGCCAGCAGCCAAGGATCAGGGTCCTACGAGCAGTACTTC. Encoded protein: CASSQGSGSYEQYF.

The chain has TRBV30 and TRBJ1-1; D not certain. Trimming removed 4 bases from V and 0 bases from J, with 21 bases in between. Germline-derived CDR1 and CDR2 are GTSNPN and SVGIG (reference sequence). CDR3 length equals 17 residues. CDR3 residues: CAWIAWTPLPMNTEAFF. For the CDR3, the DNA is TGTGCCTGGATCGCCTGGACTCCCCTCCCAATGAACACTGAAGCTTTCTTT. Complete variable domain (other parts from reference TRBV30 and TRBJ1-1): SQTIHQWPATLVQPVGSPLSLECTVEGTSNPNLYWYRQAAGRGLQLLFYSVGIGQISSEVPQNLSASRPQDRQFILSSKKLLLSDSGFYLCAWIAWTPLPMNTEAFFGQGTRLTVV.

The chain joins TRBV7-2 to TRBJ1-4; 7 positions agree with TRBD1. CDR3 size: 15 residues. V lost 1 base, J lost 6 bases, and 5 bases stayed unmatched. The germline CDR1 and CDR2 sequences are SGHTA and FQGNSA. The CDR3, as DNA: TGTGCCAGCAGCTTAGGACAGGGCAAAGATGAAAAACTGTTTTTT. Protein product: CASSLGQGKDEKLFF. The complete variable domain, with remaining parts taken from reference TRBV7-2 and TRBJ1-4, reads GAGVSQSPSNKVTEKGKDVELRCDPISGHTALYWYRQSLGQGLEFLIYFQGNSAPDKSGLPSDRFSAERTGGSVSTLTIQRTQQEDSAVYLCASSLGQGKDEKLFFGSGTQLSVL.

J is TRBJ1-1 and V is TRBV6-1, with D perhaps TRBD1 (6 bases). Deletions cut 3 bases from V and 1 base from J, with 9 bases between. The CDR3 is 14 amino acids. CDR1 and CDR2 from the germline V gene are MNHNS and SASEGT. CDR3 coding DNA: TGTGCCAGCAGTGAGTGGACAGCGAACACTGAAGCTTTCTTT. Residues: CASSEWTANTEAFF.

This rearrangement joins TRBV29-1 to TRBJ2-5, with 11 positions matching TRBD1. The length of the CDR3 is 14 residues. In germline, CDR1 is SQVTM, CDR2 ANQGSEA. J was trimmed by 4 bases and V by 5 bases; bases with no gene match: 6. CDR3 DNA sequence: TGCAGCGTTCCGGACAGGGGGCGCGGAGAGACCCAGTACTTC. Amino acid sequence: CSVPDRGRGETQYF.

V usage is TRBV15 and J usage is TRBJ2-7; D is perhaps TRBD1 (7 bases). Germline CDR1 reads LNHNV; CDR2 reads YYDKDF (reference sequence). CDR3 length: 14 residues. Trimming cost V 3 bases and J 3 bases, with 12 bases left between them. In nucleotides, the CDR3 is TGTGCCACCAGCAGTCGACAGGGAGGCTACGAGCAGTACTTC. Translated, it gives CATSSRQGGYEQYF.

This chain links TRBV13 with TRBJ1-2; TRBD1 matches 10 bases. The CDR3 length is 15 residues. V lost 1 base, J lost 11 bases, and 10 bases stayed unmatched. Germline V gene sequence: CDR1 PRHDT, CDR2 FYEKMQ (reference sequence). This CDR3 is CASSLASGTGALYTF. CDR3 coding DNA: TGTGCCAGCAGCTTAGCCTCCGGGACAGGGGCGCTGTACACCTTC.

The V call is TRBV9, the J call TRBJ1-1; D not certain. V lost 4 bases and J lost 3, with 16 bases in between. Germline V CDR1 and CDR2: SGDLS, YYNGEE. The CDR3 covers 15 residues. As DNA, the CDR3 is TGTGCCAGCAGCACCACCCCCGGCGAGGACACTGAAGCTTTCTTT. Translation: CASSTTPGEDTEAFF.

This chain links TRBV5-1 with TRBJ2-1, with D perhaps TRBD1 (6 bases). V was pared by 2 bases and J by 0 bases, with 12 bases between. In germline, CDR1 is SGHRS, CDR2 YFSETQ. The CDR3 is 16 amino acids. CDR3 sequence (DNA): TGCGCCAGCAGCTTAGGACAGTTGGGCTCCTACAATGAGCAGTTCTTC. It encodes CASSLGQLGSYNEQFF.

V usage is TRBV7-8 and J usage is TRBJ1-5; TRBD1 matches 9 bases. Germline CDR1 SGHVS, CDR2 FQNEAQ. The CDR3 consists of 16 residues. The ends lost 3 bases at V and 3 bases at J; junction bases unmatched: 6. CDR3 sequence: CASSLNTGGVNQPQHF. The DNA for the CDR3 is TGTGCCAGCAGCTTGAACACAGGGGGCGTCAATCAGCCCCAGCATTTT.

The J gene is TRBJ2-1, the V gene TRBV5-6, with 11 bases matching TRBD2. CDR1 and CDR2 (germline): SGHDT, YYEEEE. With V trimmed by 4 bases and J by 8 bases, 14 bases remained unmatched. CDR3 length: 17 residues. CDR3 coding DNA: TGTGCCAGCAGCCCGGAAGGGGTAGCGGGGGGGCGCTATGAGCAGTTCTTC. It specifies CASSPEGVAGGRYEQFF.

As concerns this clone: This sample also contains other DNA sequences that code for the same CDR3. CDR3 loop: CASSLDPGSYEQYF. The CDR3 DNA follows: TGCGCCAGCAGCTTGGATCCAGGATCTTACGAGCAGTACTTC. J is TRBJ2-7 and V is TRBV5-1; D gene unclear. V gave up 0 bases and J gave up 4 bases, with 11 bases separating them. Germline CDR1 is SGHRS and CDR2 is YFSETQ. CDR3 length: 14 residues.